The T cell receptor (beta chain) described here comes from a study of cytomegalovirus exposure and HLA in healthy donors. Amplification used 60 Vbeta primers and 13 Jbeta primers. Sequencing was performed with immunoSEQ multiplex PCR; in TCRdb, only in-frame clones are kept and a portion is missing. The sample records about 170,000 clones, around 83% being singletons. Note on this clone: Its antigen remains unidentified.

Study-level results: As was reported, the classifier diagnosed cytomegalovirus status with high specificity and sensitivity. A later analysis revealed that TCR association rates differed between HLA loci, peaking at DRB1 and bottoming out at HLA-C. The study designated roughly 160 TCR beta chains cytomegalovirus-associated.

This CDR3 has 17 residues. From germline, CDR1 is LGHNA and CDR2 YSLEER. The junction had 8 bases not matched to a gene; V was cut back by 0 bases and J by 1 base. The sequenced sample consisted of PBMCs. This TCR was recovered from a young man in good health and CMV-seropositive. The rearrangement joins TRBV4-3 to TRBJ2-7; 8 positions match TRBD1. CDR3 DNA sequence: TGCGCCAGCAGCCAAGATTGGGAGACAGGGGATTCCTACGAGCAGTACTTC. Translation: CASSQDWETGDSYEQYF.